This TCR beta chain was sequenced for a study of T cell clonotyping in hematopoietic cell transplantation. Indicated time point: recipient sample about 28 days before transplant, after cytoreduction. V was shortened by 3 bases and J by 6 bases, with 15 bases between the two germline ends. This CDR3 comprises 14 residues. Per germline, CDR1 SGHRS and CDR2 YFSETQ. Assay used: immunoSEQ multiplex PCR; TCRdb lists only in-frame clones, some missing. The sample has some 45,000 clones; approximately 80% are singletons. The sequencing used peripheral blood mononuclear cells, collected before stem cell transplant. The TCR comes from a man aged 60 to 69 with myelodysplastic syndrome. Some clones in this sample may be carry-over from other donors' samples. The chain is built from TRBV5-1 and TRBJ2-5; D is unclear. CDR3 residues: CASSSTDAGQTQYF. For the CDR3, the DNA is TGCGCCAGCAGCTCTACAGATGCTGGCCAGACCCAGTACTTC. Full variable domain (remainder filled in from reference TRBV5-1 and TRBJ2-5): KAGVTQTPRYLIKTRGQQVTLSCSPISGHRSVSWYQQTPGQGLQFLFEYFSETQRNKGNFPGRFSGRQFSNSRSEMNVSTLELGDSALYLCASSSTDAGQTQYFGPGTRLLVL.